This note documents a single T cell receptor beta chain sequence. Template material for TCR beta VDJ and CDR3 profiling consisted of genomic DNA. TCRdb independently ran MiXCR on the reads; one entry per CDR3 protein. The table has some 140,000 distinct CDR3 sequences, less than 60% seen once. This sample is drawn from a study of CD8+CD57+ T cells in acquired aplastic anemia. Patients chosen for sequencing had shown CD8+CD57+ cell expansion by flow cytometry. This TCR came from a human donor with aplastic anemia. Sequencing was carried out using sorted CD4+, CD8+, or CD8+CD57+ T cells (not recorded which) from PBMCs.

CDR3 protein: CASSYSRARGPNTGELFF. CDR3 DNA: TGTGCCAGCAGTTACTCGAGAGCGCGGGGGCCCAACACCGGGGAGCTGTTTTTT. V usage is TRBV6-2 or TRBV6-3 and J usage is TRBJ2-2; TRBD2 is a possible D gene (7 bases). Trimming took off 0 bases at V and 2 bases at J, with 16 bases between the two ends. Germline V lookup: CDR1 MNHEY, CDR2 SVGEGT. The CDR3 is made up of 18 amino acids.